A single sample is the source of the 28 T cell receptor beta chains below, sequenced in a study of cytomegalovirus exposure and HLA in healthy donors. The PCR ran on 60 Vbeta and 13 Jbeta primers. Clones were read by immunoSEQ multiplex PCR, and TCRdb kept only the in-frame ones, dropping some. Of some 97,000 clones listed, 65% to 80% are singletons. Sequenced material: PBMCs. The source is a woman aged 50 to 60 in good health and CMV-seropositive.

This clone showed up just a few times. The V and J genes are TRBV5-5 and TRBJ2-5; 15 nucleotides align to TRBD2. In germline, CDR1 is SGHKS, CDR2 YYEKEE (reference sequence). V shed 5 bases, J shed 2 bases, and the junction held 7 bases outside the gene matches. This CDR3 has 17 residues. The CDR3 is CASRAPGLAGGQETQYF. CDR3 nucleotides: TGTGCCAGCAGGGCCCCGGGACTAGCGGGAGGTCAAGAGACCCAGTACTTC.

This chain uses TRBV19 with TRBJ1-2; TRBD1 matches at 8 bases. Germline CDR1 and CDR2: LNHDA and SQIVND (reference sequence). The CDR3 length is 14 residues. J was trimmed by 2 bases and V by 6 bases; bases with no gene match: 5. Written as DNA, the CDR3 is TGTGCCAGTAGCGGCCGGGACAGGAACTATGGCTACACCTTC. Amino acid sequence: CASSGRDRNYGYTF.

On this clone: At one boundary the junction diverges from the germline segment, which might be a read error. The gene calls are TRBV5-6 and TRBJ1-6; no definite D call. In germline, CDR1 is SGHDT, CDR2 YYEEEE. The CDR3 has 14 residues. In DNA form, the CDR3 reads TGTGCCAGCAGCTTGTTGGTACCTAATCCACCCCTCCACTTT. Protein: CASSLLVPNPPLHF.

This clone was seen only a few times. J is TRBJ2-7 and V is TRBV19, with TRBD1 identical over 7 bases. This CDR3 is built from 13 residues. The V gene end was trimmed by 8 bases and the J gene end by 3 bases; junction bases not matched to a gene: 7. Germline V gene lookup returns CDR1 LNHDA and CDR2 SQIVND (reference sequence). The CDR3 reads CASRKTGNYEQYF. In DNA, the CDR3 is TGTGCCAGTCGCAAGACAGGGAACTACGAGCAGTACTTC.

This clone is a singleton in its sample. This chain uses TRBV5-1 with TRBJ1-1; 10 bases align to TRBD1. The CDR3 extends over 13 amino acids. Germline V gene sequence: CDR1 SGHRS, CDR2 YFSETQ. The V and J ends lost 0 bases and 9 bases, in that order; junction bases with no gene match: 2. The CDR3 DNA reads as TGCGCCAGCAGCTTGGAGGGACAGGGGAAAGCTTTCTTT. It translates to CASSLEGQGKAFF.

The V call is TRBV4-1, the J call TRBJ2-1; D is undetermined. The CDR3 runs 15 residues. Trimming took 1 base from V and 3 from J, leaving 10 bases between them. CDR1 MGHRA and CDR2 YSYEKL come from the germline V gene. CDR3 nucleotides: TGCGCCAGCAGCCAAGCACTACCGGACTACAATGAGCAGTTCTTC. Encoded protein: CASSQALPDYNEQFF.

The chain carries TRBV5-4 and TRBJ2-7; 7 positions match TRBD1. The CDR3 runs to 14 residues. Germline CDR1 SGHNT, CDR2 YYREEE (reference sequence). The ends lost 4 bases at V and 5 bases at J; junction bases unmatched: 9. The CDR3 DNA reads TGTGCCAGCAGCCCCGACAGGGCGTACAACGAGCAGTACTTC. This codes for CASSPDRAYNEQYF.

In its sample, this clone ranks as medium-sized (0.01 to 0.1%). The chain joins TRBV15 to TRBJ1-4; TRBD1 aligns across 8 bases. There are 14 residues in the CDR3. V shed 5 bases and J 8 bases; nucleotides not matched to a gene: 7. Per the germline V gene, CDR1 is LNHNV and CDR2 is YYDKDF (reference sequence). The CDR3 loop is CATSLGQGGEKLFF. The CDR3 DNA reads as TGTGCCACCAGCCTTGGACAGGGAGGCGAAAAACTGTTTTTT.

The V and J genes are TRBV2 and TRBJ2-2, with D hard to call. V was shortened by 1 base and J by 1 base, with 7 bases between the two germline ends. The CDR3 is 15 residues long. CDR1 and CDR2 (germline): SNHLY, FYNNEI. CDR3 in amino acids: CASSEGLENTGELFF. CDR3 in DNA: TGTGCCAGCAGTGAAGGGCTTGAGAACACCGGGGAGCTGTTTTTT.

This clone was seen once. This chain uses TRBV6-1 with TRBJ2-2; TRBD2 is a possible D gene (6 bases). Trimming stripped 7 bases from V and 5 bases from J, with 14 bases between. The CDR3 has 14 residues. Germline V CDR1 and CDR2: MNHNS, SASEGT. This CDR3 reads CASTPVGGTGELFF. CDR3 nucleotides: TGTGCCAGCACCCCCGTGGGGGGAACCGGGGAGCTGTTTTTT.

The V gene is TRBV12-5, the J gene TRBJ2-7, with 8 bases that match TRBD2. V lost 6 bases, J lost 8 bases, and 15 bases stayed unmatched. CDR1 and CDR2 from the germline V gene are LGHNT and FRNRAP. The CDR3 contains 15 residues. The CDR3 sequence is CASGTSGGSFPQQYF. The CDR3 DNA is TGTGCTAGTGGAACCAGCGGGGGTAGTTTTCCGCAGCAGTACTTC.

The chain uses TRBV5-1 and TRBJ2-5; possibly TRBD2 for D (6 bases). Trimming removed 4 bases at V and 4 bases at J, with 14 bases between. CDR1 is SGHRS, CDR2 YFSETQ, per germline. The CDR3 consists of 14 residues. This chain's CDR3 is CASSAGPNLETQYF. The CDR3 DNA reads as TGCGCCAGCAGCGCGGGGCCTAATTTAGAGACCCAGTACTTC. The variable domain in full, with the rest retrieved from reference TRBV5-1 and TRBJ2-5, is KAGVTQTPRYLIKTRGQQVTLSCSPISGHRSVSWYQQTPGQGLQFLFEYFSETQRNKGNFPGRFSGRQFSNSRSEMNVSTLELGDSALYLCASSAGPNLETQYFGPGTRLLVL.

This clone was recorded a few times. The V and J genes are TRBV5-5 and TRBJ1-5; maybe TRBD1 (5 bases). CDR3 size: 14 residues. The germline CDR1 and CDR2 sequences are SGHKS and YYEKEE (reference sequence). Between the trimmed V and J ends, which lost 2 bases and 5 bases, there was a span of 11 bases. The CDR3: CASSFRAGDQPQHF. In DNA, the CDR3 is TGTGCCAGCAGCTTCAGGGCTGGGGATCAGCCCCAGCATTTT.

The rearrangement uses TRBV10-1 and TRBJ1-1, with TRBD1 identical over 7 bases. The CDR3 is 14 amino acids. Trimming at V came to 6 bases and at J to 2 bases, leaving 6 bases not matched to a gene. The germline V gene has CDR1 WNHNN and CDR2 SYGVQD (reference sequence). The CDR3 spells CASSPGQLNTEAFF. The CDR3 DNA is TGCGCCAGCAGCCCGGGACAGTTAAACACTGAAGCTTTCTTT.

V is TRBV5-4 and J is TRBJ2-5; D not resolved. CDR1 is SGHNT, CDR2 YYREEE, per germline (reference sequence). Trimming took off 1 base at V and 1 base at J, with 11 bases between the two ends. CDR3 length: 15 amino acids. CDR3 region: CASSLWPQRQETQYF. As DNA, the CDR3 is TGTGCCAGCAGCTTGTGGCCGCAACGCCAAGAGACCCAGTACTTC.

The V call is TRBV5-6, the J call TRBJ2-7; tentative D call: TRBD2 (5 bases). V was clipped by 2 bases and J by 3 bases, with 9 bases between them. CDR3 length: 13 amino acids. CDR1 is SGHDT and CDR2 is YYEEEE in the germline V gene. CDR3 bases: TGTGCCAGCAGCTTTGAGGGATTCTACGAGCAGTACTTC. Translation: CASSFEGFYEQYF.

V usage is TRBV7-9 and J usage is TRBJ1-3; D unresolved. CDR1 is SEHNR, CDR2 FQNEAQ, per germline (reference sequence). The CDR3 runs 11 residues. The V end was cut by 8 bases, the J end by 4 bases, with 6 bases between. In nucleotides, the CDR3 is TGTGCCAGCGAGGAGGGAAACACCATATATTTT. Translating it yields CASEEGNTIYF.

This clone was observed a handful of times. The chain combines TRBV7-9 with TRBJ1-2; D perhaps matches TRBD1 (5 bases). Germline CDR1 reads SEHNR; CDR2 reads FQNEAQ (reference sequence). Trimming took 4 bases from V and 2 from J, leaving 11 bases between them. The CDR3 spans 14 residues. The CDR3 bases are TGTGCCAGCAGCTCGGCGGGGCAGAACTATGGCTACACCTTC. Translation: CASSSAGQNYGYTF.

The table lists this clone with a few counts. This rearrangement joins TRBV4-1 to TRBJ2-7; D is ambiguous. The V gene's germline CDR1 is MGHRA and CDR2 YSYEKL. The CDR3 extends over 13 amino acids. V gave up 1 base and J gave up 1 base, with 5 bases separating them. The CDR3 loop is CASSQVSSYEQYF. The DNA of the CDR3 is TGCGCCAGCAGCCAAGTTTCATCCTACGAGCAGTACTTC.

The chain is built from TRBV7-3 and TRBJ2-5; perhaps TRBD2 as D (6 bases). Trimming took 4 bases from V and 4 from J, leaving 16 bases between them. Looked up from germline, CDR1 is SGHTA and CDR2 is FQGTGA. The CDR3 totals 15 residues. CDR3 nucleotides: TGTGCCAGCAGCTCAACTAGCTCCGAGGGAGAGACCCAGTACTTC. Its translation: CASSSTSSEGETQYF. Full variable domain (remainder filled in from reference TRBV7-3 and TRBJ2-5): GAGVSQTPSNKVTEKGKYVELRCDPISGHTALYWYRQSLGQGPEFLIYFQGTGAADDSGLPNDRFFAVRPEGSVSTLKIQRTERGDSAVYLCASSSTSSEGETQYFGPGTRLLVL.

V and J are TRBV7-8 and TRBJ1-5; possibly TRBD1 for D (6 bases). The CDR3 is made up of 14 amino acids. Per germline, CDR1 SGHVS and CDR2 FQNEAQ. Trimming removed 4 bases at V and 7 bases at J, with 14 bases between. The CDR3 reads CASSSRGTRQPQHF. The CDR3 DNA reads TGTGCCAGCAGCTCCAGGGGAACCAGGCAGCCCCAGCATTTT.

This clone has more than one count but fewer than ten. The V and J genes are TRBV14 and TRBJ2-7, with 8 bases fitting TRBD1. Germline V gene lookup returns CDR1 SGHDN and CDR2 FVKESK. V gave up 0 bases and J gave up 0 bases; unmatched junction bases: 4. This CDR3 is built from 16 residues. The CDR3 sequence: CASSQDPDRVSYEQYF. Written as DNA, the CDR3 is TGTGCCAGCAGCCAAGATCCGGACAGGGTCTCCTACGAGCAGTACTTC.

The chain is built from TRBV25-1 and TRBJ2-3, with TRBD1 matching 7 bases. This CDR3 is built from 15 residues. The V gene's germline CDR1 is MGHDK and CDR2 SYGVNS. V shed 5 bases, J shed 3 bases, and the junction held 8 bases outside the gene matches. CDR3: CASSKGQVWTDTQYF. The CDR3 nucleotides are TGTGCCAGCAGTAAAGGACAGGTTTGGACAGATACGCAGTATTTT.

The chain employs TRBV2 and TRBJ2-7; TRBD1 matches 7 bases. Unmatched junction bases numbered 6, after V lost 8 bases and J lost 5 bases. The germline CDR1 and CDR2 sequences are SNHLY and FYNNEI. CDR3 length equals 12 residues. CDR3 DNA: TGTGCCAGCGCCATACAGGGGAACGAGCAGTACTTC. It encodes CASAIQGNEQYF.

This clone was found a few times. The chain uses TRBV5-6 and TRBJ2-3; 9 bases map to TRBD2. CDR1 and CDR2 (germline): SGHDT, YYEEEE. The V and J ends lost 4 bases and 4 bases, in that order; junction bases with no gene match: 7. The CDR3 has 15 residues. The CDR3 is CASSLSGSTSDTQYF. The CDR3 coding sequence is TGTGCCAGCAGCCTTAGCGGGAGTACCTCAGATACGCAGTATTTT. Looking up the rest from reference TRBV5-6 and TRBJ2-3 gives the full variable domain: DAGVTQSPTHLIKTRGQQVTLRCSPKSGHDTVSWYQQALGQGPQFIFQYYEEEERQRGNFPDRFSGHQFPNYSSELNVNALLLGDSALYLCASSLSGSTSDTQYFGPGTRLTVL.

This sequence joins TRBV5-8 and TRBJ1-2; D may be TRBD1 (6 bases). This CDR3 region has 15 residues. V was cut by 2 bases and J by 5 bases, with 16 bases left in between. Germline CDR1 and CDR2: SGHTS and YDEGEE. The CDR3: CASSFPLGGAYGYTF. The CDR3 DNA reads TGTGCCAGCAGCTTCCCGTTGGGGGGGGCATATGGCTACACCTTC.

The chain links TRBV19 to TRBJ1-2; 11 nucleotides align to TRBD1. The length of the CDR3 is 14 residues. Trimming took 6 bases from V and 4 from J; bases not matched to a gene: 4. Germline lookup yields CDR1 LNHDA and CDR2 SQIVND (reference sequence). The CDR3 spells CASRPGQGAYGYTF. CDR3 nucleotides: TGTGCCAGTAGGCCCGGACAGGGGGCCTATGGCTACACCTTC. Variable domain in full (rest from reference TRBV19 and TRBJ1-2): DGGITQSPKYLFRKEGQNVTLSCEQNLNHDAMYWYRQDPGQGLRLIYYSQIVNDFQKGDIAEGYSVSREKKESFPLTVTSAQKNPTAFYLCASRPGQGAYGYTFGSGTRLTVV.

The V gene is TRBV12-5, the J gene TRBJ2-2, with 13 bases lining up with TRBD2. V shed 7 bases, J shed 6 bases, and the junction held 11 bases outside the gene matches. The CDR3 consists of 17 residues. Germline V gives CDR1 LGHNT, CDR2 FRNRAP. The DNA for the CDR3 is TGTGCTAGTGCCCGGACAGGACTAGCGGGAGATGCCGGGGAGCTGTTTTTT. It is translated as CASARTGLAGDAGELFF.